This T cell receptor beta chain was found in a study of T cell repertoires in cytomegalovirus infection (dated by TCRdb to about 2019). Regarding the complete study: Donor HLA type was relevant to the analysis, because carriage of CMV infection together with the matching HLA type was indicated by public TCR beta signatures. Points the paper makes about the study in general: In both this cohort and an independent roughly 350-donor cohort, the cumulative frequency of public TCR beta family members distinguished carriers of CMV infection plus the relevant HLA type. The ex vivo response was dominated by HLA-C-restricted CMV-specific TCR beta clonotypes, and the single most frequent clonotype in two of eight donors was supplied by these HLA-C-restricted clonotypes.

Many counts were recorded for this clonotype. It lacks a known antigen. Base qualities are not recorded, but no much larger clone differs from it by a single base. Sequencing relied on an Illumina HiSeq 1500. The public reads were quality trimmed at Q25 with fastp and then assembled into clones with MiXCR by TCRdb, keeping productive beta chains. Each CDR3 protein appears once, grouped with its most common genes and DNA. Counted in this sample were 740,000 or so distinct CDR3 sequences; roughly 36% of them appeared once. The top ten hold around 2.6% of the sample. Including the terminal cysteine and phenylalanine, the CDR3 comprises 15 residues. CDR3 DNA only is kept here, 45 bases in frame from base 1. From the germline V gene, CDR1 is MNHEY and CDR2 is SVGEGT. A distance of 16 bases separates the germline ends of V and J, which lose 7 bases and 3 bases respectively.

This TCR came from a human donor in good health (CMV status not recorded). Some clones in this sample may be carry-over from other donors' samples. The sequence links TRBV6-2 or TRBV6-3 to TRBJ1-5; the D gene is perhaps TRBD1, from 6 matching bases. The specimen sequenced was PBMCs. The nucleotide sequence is TGTGCCAGCACCGCCGACAGGTCCTCCAATCAGCCCCAGCATTTT. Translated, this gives CASTADRSSNQPQHF.